This paragraph covers one T cell receptor (beta chain) sequence. This entry is derived from a study of cytomegalovirus exposure and HLA in healthy donors. Data came from immunoSEQ multiplex PCR; TCRdb stores just in-frame clones and leaves some out. This table has 110,000 to 150,000 clones, 86% appearing once. Germline loops: CDR1 MNHEY, CDR2 SMNVEV (reference sequence). There are 14 residues in the CDR3. The trim removed 3 bases at V and 6 bases at J, leaving 5 bases unmatched. The sequence was obtained from a man aged 18-30 years in good health and CMV-seronegative. Sequenced input: PBMCs. The chain recombines TRBV27 with TRBJ1-2; TRBD1 agrees at 9 bases. The CDR3 loop reads CASSLDRGGNGYTF. The CDR3 coding sequence is TGTGCCAGCAGTTTGGACAGGGGTGGAAATGGCTACACCTTC.